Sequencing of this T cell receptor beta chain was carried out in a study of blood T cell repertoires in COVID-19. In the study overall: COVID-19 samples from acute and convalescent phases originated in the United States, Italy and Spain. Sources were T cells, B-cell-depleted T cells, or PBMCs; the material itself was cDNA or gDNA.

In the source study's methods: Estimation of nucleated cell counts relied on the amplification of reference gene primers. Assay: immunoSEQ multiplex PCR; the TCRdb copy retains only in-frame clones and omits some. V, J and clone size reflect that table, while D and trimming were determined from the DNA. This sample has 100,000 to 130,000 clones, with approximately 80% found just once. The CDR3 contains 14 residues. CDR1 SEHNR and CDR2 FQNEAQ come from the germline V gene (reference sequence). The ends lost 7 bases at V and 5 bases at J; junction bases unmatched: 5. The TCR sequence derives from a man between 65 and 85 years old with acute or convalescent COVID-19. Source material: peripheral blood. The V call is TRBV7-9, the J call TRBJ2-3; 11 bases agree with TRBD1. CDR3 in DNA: TGTGCCAGCACAGTGGGACAGGGGGTAGATACGCAGTATTTT. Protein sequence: CASTVGQGVDTQYF.